This T cell receptor (beta chain) is drawn from a study of blood T cell repertoires in COVID-19. Across the study: Some COVID-19 samples were acute and others convalescent; all came from the United States, Italy and Spain. PBMCs, B-cell-depleted T cells, or T cells provided the cDNA or gDNA that made up the material.

CDR1 is SGHTA and CDR2 is FQGNSA in the germline V gene. The germline V and J ends were trimmed by 2 bases and 6 bases, with 7 bases remaining between them. The CDR3 is made up of 13 amino acids. In the original analysis: Reference gene primer amplification gave estimated nucleated cell counts. The table came from immunoSEQ multiplex PCR; TCRdb's copy has only in-frame clones and leaves some out. That table gives V, J and clone size, and the DNA gave D and trimming. Among some 210,000 clones listed, approximately 90% were seen once. The TCR sequence derives from a woman in her 40s with acute or convalescent COVID-19. Material for sequencing was peripheral blood. This rearrangement joins TRBV7-2 to TRBJ2-2; D is uncertain. The CDR3 DNA sequence: TGTGCCAGCAGCTTACAGATGGCCGGGGAGCTGTTTTTT. It encodes CASSLQMAGELFF.